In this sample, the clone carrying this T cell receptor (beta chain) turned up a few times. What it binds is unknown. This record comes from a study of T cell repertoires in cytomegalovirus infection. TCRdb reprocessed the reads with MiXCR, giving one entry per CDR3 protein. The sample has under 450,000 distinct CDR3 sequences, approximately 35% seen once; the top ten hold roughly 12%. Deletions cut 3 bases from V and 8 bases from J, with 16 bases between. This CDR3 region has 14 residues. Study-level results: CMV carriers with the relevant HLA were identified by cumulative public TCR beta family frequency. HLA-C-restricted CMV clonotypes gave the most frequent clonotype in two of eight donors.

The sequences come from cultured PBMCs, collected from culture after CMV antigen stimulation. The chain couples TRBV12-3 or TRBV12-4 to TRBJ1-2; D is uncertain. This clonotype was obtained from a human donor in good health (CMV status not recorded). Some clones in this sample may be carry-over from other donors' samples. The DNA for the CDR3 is TGTGCCAGCAGTTTTATGGCCGTAAGCGGCGGCTACACCTTC. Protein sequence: CASSFMAVSGGYTF.